This TCR beta chain was sequenced in a study of vaccination effects on CD4 cells after COVID-19. At the level of the study: It was a median of 72 days after the second dose that post-vaccine samples were obtained.

This table comes from immunoSEQ multiplex PCR, and its TCRdb copy is limited to in-frame clones, with some not included. The profile covers 35,000 to 40,000 clones, with around four fifths appearing a single time and just under 2% taken by the ten largest. Study-level points and caveats: Clones induced by infection and by vaccine showed marked clonal contraction late after vaccination.

Points on this clone: Its antigen is currently unknown.

Antigen-specific CD4+ T cells were expanded with viral peptide pools in the ViraFEST assay before sequencing. Isolating CD4+ T cells followed ten to eleven days of culture. Subjects were given two BNT162b2 or mRNA-1273 vaccine doses. Nucleocapsid antibodies were negative in the vaccine recipients, who had never had SARS-CoV-2 infection. This TCR was recovered from a human donor who received a COVID-19 vaccine. Some clones in this sample may be carry-over from other donors' samples. The specimen was CD4+ T cells from PBMCs cultured with HCoV-NL63 spike peptides, collected after COVID-19 vaccination.

The CDR3 DNA reads as TGTGCCAGCAGCTTAGTTGAGGCAGGCGGGGAGCTGTTTTTT. This encodes CASSLVEAGGELFF. This sequence joins TRBV7-2 and TRBJ2-2, with D unclear. The CDR3 is 14 residues long. The germline V and J ends were trimmed by 1 base and 7 bases, with 10 bases remaining between them. Per germline, CDR1 SGHTA and CDR2 FQGNSA.